This TCR beta chain came from a study of OX40 agonist ivuxolimab in advanced cancers. With V trimmed by 2 bases and J by 0 bases, 11 bases remained unmatched. The CDR3 totals 19 residues. Germline values: CDR1 SGHRS, CDR2 YFSETQ. Drawing of blood for sampling happened at baseline, at cycle 4 day 1, and at cycle 7 day 1. Some clones are missing from TCRdb's copy, which holds only in-frame ones; the method was immunoSEQ multiplex PCR. The repertoire holds 95,000 to 110,000 clones, approximately 90% seen once, with 1.2% in the top ten. Comments on this clone: What it binds is not known.

Study-level findings and limits: There were, on average, more expanded clones in CD8+ T cells than in CD4+. Some nonresponders additionally presented with little normalized T-cell clonal expansion. The study observed clonal expansion of CD4+ and CD8+ blood T cells by week 6 at 0.1 to 3.0 mg/kg.

This specimen was CD4+ or CD8+ T cells sorted from blood, taken in a trial of the OX40 agonist ivuxolimab. The TCR originated in an adult with an advanced solid tumor such as melanoma, head and neck, liver or kidney cancer. The chain has TRBV5-1 and TRBJ2-6; the match to TRBD1 covers 7 bases. CDR3 DNA sequence: TGCGCCAGCAGCTTAAACACAGGGGAGTCAAGCTCTGGGGCCAACGTCCTGACTTTC. It translates to CASSLNTGESSSGANVLTF.